The source of this TCR beta chain is a study of shared clonotypes between healthy human individuals. Study-level points and caveats: Although depth was large, rarefaction showed that sequencing of the sorted subsets was incomplete.

The CDR3 length is 14 residues. V was cut by 3 bases and J by 0 bases, with 4 bases left in between. CDR1 and CDR2 (germline): SGHRS, YFSETQ. Tens of thousands of T cell genomes (around 200 ng DNA) went into each sorted-subset replicate. Per the study methods: Owing to the provision of junction-only sequences devoid of quality scores by immunoSEQ, filtering differed. Method: immunoSEQ multiplex PCR; TCRdb's copy keeps in-frame clones and lacks some. V and J calls plus clone size are reproduced from that table; the DNA served to infer D and trimming. Here the sample spans about 1 million clones, about 77% being singletons. Among the donors, all were Caucasian adults who lived in Nashville, Tennessee. As to this clone: What it binds is not known. A read error is possible here, since a much larger clone lies one base away.

The receptor's source is a man between 18 and 35 years old in good health. Sample: memory CD4+ T cells sorted from blood. The subset was: CD45RA-negative fraction. The chain is built from TRBV5-1 and TRBJ2-6; unclear D gene. CDR3 sequence (DNA): TGCGCCAGCAGCTCGACCTCTGGGGCCAACGTCCTGACTTTC. As protein: CASSSTSGANVLTF.